This T cell receptor (beta chain) stems from a study of T cells in Graves' hyperthyroidism and ophthalmopathy. Study observations and caveats: Before onset, ophthalmopathy was predicted by the model a median 6.5 months earlier.

This clonotype was seen at least ten times. What it binds is unknown. It was RNA transcripts that yielded the amplified TCR beta CDR3 regions. With the HTBI primer set, the TCR CDR3 went through a first round of RT-PCR. MiXCR, applied by TCRdb to the multiplex PCR reads, yields one record per CDR3 protein. The sample consists of 450,000 to 550,000 distinct CDR3 sequences, less than 25% of them appearing once. CDR1 is KGHDR, CDR2 SFDVKD, per germline. The CDR3 has 15 amino acids. J gave up 2 bases and V 3 bases, and 6 bases lay outside the gene matches. Sequenced: blood. This chain connects TRBV24-1 to TRBJ2-7, with TRBD2 matching over 7 bases. The receptor's source is a woman in her 30s with Graves' ophthalmopathy. This chain's CDR3 is CATSDAASGTYEQYF. The CDR3 region has the DNA TGTGCCACCAGTGATGCGGCTAGCGGCACCTACGAGCAGTACTTC.